This T cell receptor (beta chain) was observed in a study of graft-versus-host responses after intestinal transplantation. For the study at large: Uniformly, recipients were administered anti-thymocyte globulin induction with subsequent tacrolimus and steroids for approximately three years.

Some clones are missing from TCRdb's copy, which holds only in-frame ones; the method was immunoSEQ multiplex PCR. The sample carries fewer than 95,000 clones, approximately 90% recorded once. Concerning this clone itself: Its antigen is as yet unknown.

This CDR3 is 14 amino acids long. CDR1 and CDR2 (germline): GTSNPN, SVGIG (reference sequence). The V end was cut by 1 base, the J end by 6 bases, with 15 bases between. The source of this sequence is a human donor who was the organ donor for an intestinal transplant. Sequencing was performed on unstimulated CD8+ T cells sorted from spleen or lymph node cells, taken before transplant. V and J are TRBV30 and TRBJ1-1; D gene unclear. The CDR3 region is CAWSDPGREAEAFF. CDR3 nucleotide sequence: TGTGCCTGGAGTGACCCGGGTAGGGAGGCTGAAGCTTTCTTT. Full variable domain (remainder filled in from reference TRBV30 and TRBJ1-1): SQTIHQWPATLVQPVGSPLSLECTVEGTSNPNLYWYRQAAGRGLQLLFYSVGIGQISSEVPQNLSASRPQDRQFILSSKKLLLSDSGFYLCAWSDPGREAEAFFGQGTRLTVV.